Following are 28 T cell receptor beta chains from one sample sequenced in a study of control samples from healthy donors and cancer patients. The method was immunoSEQ multiplex PCR; TCRdb's version includes in-frame clones alone and lacks a portion of them. Among 80,000 to 100,000 clones listed, around 88% were seen once. What was sequenced was blood. The receptors here all came from a man under 40 in good health.

V gene TRBV6-5 combines with J gene TRBJ1-5, with TRBD1 identical over 8 bases. Germline V gene data show CDR1 as MNHEY and CDR2 as SVGAGI. Unmatched junction bases numbered 4, after V lost 6 bases and J lost 0 bases. This CDR3 is built from 15 residues. The CDR3 DNA sequence: TGTGCCAGCAGAAGACAGGGGCGTAGCAATCAGCCCCAGCATTTT. Protein product: CASRRQGRSNQPQHF.

The rearrangement uses TRBV6-5 and TRBJ1-2; D is possibly TRBD1 (6 bases). V dropped 5 bases and J dropped 11 bases, with 18 bases sitting between them. The germline CDR1 and CDR2 sequences are MNHEY and SVGAGI. The CDR3 runs 13 residues. The CDR3 nucleotides are TGTGCCAGCAGTCAGACAGGCTCGGCTCGGTACACCTTC. Encoded protein: CASSQTGSARYTF.

This chain uses TRBV29-1 with TRBJ2-5; TRBD1 agrees at 7 bases. Germline V gives CDR1 SQVTM, CDR2 ANQGSEA. Losses at the gene ends were 5 bases for V and 5 bases for J; bases not matched to a gene: 8. CDR3 size: 13 residues. DNA of the CDR3: TGCAGCGTTCAACAGGGGACGGGGGAGACCCAGTACTTC. Amino acid sequence: CSVQQGTGETQYF. Full variable domain (missing parts from reference TRBV29-1 and TRBJ2-5): SAVISQKPSRDICQRGTSLTIQCQVDSQVTMMFWYRQQPGQSLTLIATANQGSEATYESGFVIDKFPISRPNLTFSTLTVSNMSPEDSSIYLCSVQQGTGETQYFGPGTRLLVL.

V is TRBV29-1 and J is TRBJ2-5, with 9 bases matching TRBD1. J lost 5 bases, V lost 5 bases, and 12 bases had no gene match. The CDR3 has 15 amino acids. Germline loops: CDR1 SQVTM, CDR2 ANQGSEA. CDR3 sequence reads: CSVPGQGGHTETQYF. The CDR3 DNA reads TGCAGCGTTCCGGGACAGGGCGGCCACACGGAGACCCAGTACTTC.

The chain uses TRBV28 and TRBJ1-6, with a tentative D call TRBD1 (5 bases). Germline CDR1 and CDR2: MDHEN and SYDVKM. V lost 5 bases to trimming and J lost 4 bases, with 15 bases between them. This CDR3 is 16 amino acids long. The CDR3 sequence is CASSLGTNFYNSPLHF. CDR3 in DNA: TGTGCCAGCAGTCTAGGGACGAATTTTTATAATTCACCCCTCCACTTT.

This clone showed up just a few times. The V gene is TRBV12-5, the J gene TRBJ2-2; 12 bases fit TRBD2. The CDR3 is 17 amino acids. After removal of 5 bases from V and 3 bases from J, the junction contained 7 bases not matched to a gene. Germline V gene data show CDR1 as LGHNT and CDR2 as FRNRAP. The CDR3 bases are TGTGCTAGTGGTCGCCTTCTAGCGGGAGGGTACACCGGGGAGCTGTTTTTT. Amino acid sequence: CASGRLLAGGYTGELFF.

This clone was seen only a few times. This chain links TRBV28 with TRBJ2-7; D is unclear. There are 11 residues in the CDR3. With 2 bases removed from V and 4 bases from J, the gap between germline ends came to 3 bases. The germline CDR1 and CDR2 sequences are MDHEN and SYDVKM. CDR3 nucleotide sequence: TGTGCCAGCAGTTTACATTACGAGCAGTACTTC. Encoded protein: CASSLHYEQYF.

The V and J genes are TRBV19 and TRBJ1-2; D might be TRBD1 (6 bases). The V and J ends lost 2 bases and 4 bases respectively, with 14 bases between them. CDR3 length: 15 amino acids. CDR1 and CDR2 from the germline V gene are LNHDA and SQIVND (reference sequence). CDR3 coding DNA: TGTGCCAGTAGTATAACGCCACAGGGTGCCTATGGCTACACCTTC. Its protein is CASSITPQGAYGYTF.

V gene TRBV2 combines with J gene TRBJ1-1; D perhaps matches TRBD1 (6 bases). The V end was cut by 8 bases, the J end by 4 bases, with 20 bases between. The CDR3 contains 15 residues. Germline CDR1 reads SNHLY; CDR2 reads FYNNEI. CDR3 nucleotides: TGTGCCAGCGGCGGGACAAGCAGGTTGAGCACTGAAGCTTTCTTT. Translation gives CASGGTSRLSTEAFF.

CDR3 sequence: CASSRDSRFGGGGETQYF. As DNA, the CDR3 is TGTGCCAGCAGCCGAGATTCCCGCTTTGGGGGGGGCGGGGAGACCCAGTACTTC. The rearrangement links TRBV11-2 to TRBJ2-5; D possibly corresponds to TRBD2 (7 bases). CDR3 size: 18 residues. Trimming pared 5 bases from V and 5 bases from J, leaving 27 bases between. Germline CDR1 and CDR2: SGHAT and FQNNGV.

CDR3 sequence (DNA): TGTGCCAGCAGCTTCATTAACTACGAGCAGTACTTC. This translates into CASSFINYEQYF. The chain employs TRBV11-3 and TRBJ2-7; D gene ambiguous. CDR1 and CDR2 (germline): SGHNT, YENEEA. The V end was cut by 3 bases, the J end by 3 bases, with 6 bases between. CDR3 size: 12 residues. Filled out from reference TRBV11-3 and TRBJ2-7, the complete variable domain reads EAGVVQSPRYKIIEKKQPVAFWCNPISGHNTLYWYLQNLGQGPELLIRYENEEAVDDSQLPKDRFSAERLKGVDSTLKIQPAELGDSAVYLCASSFINYEQYFGPGTRLTVT.

There are a few counts of this clone. The CDR3 loop reads CASRMSESSYNEQFF. The CDR3 region has the DNA TGTGCCAGCAGGATGAGCGAAAGCTCCTACAATGAGCAGTTCTTC. V and J are TRBV2 and TRBJ2-1; D is uncertain. The CDR3 spans 15 residues. Germline CDR1 reads SNHLY; CDR2 reads FYNNEI. Trimming stripped 6 bases from V and 0 bases from J, with 12 bases between.

This chain connects TRBV6-4 to TRBJ2-2, with D possibly being TRBD2 (6 bases). Looked up from germline, CDR1 is MRHNA and CDR2 is SNTAGT. CDR3 size: 16 residues. Trimming removed 0 bases from V and 3 bases from J, with 11 bases in between. The CDR3 here is CASSDSSREDTGELFF. CDR3 in DNA: TGTGCCAGCAGTGACTCGAGCAGGGAGGACACCGGGGAGCTGTTTTTT.

The rearrangement joins TRBV9 to TRBJ2-1; D possibly corresponds to TRBD2 (5 bases). Germline lookup yields CDR1 SGDLS and CDR2 YYNGEE. This CDR3 has 12 residues. The ends were cut back, 4 bases at V and 8 bases at J, with 10 bases in the middle. The CDR3 loop is CASSRGTDEQFF. CDR3 DNA sequence: TGTGCCAGCAGCCGGGGTACGGATGAGCAGTTCTTC.

J is TRBJ1-1 and V is TRBV6-6; perhaps TRBD1 as D (6 bases). With 4 bases removed from V and 3 bases from J, the gap between germline ends came to 12 bases. Germline V gene lookup returns CDR1 MNHNY and CDR2 SVGAGI (reference sequence). This CDR3 region has 14 residues. This CDR3 is CASSFGGADTEAFF. In DNA, the CDR3 is TGTGCCAGCAGTTTTGGGGGCGCGGACACTGAAGCTTTCTTT.

The chain uses TRBV5-5 and TRBJ1-3, with D unclear. Germline V gene sequence: CDR1 SGHKS, CDR2 YYEKEE (reference sequence). With 3 bases removed from V and 0 bases from J, the gap between germline ends came to 7 bases. The CDR3 spans 14 residues. CDR3: CASSSGASGNTIYF. CDR3 sequence (DNA): TGTGCCAGCAGCTCGGGAGCCTCTGGAAACACCATATATTTT.

J is TRBJ1-3 and V is TRBV11-2; 7 bases are a match to TRBD1. With V trimmed by 1 base and J by 4 bases, 7 bases remained unmatched. The CDR3 sequence is 16 residues long. Per germline, CDR1 SGHAT and CDR2 FQNNGV. As DNA, the CDR3 is TGTGCCAGCAGCTTAGCTGCAGGGGGGTTCGGAAACACCATATATTTT. This sequence encodes CASSLAAGGFGNTIYF.

The V and J genes are TRBV5-1 and TRBJ2-7; 9 bases agree with TRBD2. The length of the CDR3 is 16 residues. After removal of 2 bases from V and 0 bases from J, the junction contained 6 bases not matched to a gene. Per germline, CDR1 SGHRS and CDR2 YFSETQ. In DNA, the CDR3 is TGCGCCAGCAGCTTCGTCTTGACTAGCGGCTCCTACGAGCAGTACTTC. This codes for CASSFVLTSGSYEQYF.

The V gene is TRBV20-1, the J gene TRBJ2-7; no clear D gene. Deletions cut 2 bases from V and 5 bases from J, with 4 bases between. The CDR3 has 10 residues. Germline values: CDR1 DFQATT, CDR2 SNEGSKA (reference sequence). The CDR3 is CSARRDEQYF. The DNA of the CDR3 is TGCAGTGCTAGACGAGACGAGCAGTACTTC.

This clone was recorded once. This sequence joins TRBV4-1 and TRBJ2-1; D is possibly TRBD1 or TRBD2 (6 bases each). The germline gives CDR1 MGHRA, CDR2 YSYEKL. The CDR3 loop spans 15 amino acids. Trimming cost V 1 base and J 5 bases, with 12 bases left between them. The CDR3 loop is CASSQVPGANNEQFF. CDR3 sequence (DNA): TGCGCCAGCAGCCAAGTTCCGGGGGCGAACAATGAGCAGTTCTTC.

This chain connects TRBV7-2 to TRBJ2-7, with a possible D match to TRBD1 (5 bases). Trimming removed 5 bases from V and 0 bases from J, with 8 bases in between. Per the germline V gene, CDR1 is SGHTA and CDR2 is FQGNSA. This CDR3 is 13 amino acids long. The CDR3 is CASSDRFSYEQYF. The CDR3 bases are TGTGCCAGCAGCGACAGATTCTCCTACGAGCAGTACTTC.

J is TRBJ2-7 and V is TRBV7-9; D may be TRBD1 or TRBD2 (6 bases each). The V and J ends lost 4 bases and 3 bases respectively, with 13 bases between them. The CDR3 consists of 14 residues. CDR1 SEHNR and CDR2 FQNEAQ come from the germline V gene (reference sequence). DNA of the CDR3: TGTGCCAGCAGCTGGAGGGACACCGACTACGAGCAGTACTTC. This gives the protein CASSWRDTDYEQYF.

The gene calls are TRBV19 and TRBJ1-2; 9 bases are shared with TRBD1. CDR3 length: 15 residues. The germline V gene has CDR1 LNHDA and CDR2 SQIVND (reference sequence). V lost 6 bases and J lost 0; bases outside the gene matches: 5. The CDR3 sequence: CASRDRGMANYGYTF. CDR3 bases: TGTGCCAGTAGGGACAGGGGCATGGCTAACTATGGCTACACCTTC.

V usage is TRBV2 and J usage is TRBJ2-1; 9 bases map to TRBD2. The CDR3 has 14 amino acids. The germline V gene encodes CDR1 SNHLY and CDR2 FYNNEI. The V gene end was trimmed by 6 bases and the J gene end by 5 bases; junction bases not matched to a gene: 5. CDR3 residues: CASSLAGPDNEQFF. CDR3 DNA: TGTGCCAGCAGCCTAGCGGGACCCGACAATGAGCAGTTCTTC.

The V gene is TRBV2, the J gene TRBJ1-1; 10 positions match TRBD1. Germline trimming cut 7 bases from V and 1 base from J; bases unmatched to any gene: 3. Germline CDR1 reads SNHLY; CDR2 reads FYNNEI. There are 14 residues in the CDR3. The CDR3 protein is CASIRTGGNTEAFF. In nucleotides, the CDR3 is TGTGCCAGCATTCGGACAGGGGGGAACACTGAAGCTTTCTTT.

This chain links TRBV7-2 with TRBJ2-2; 13 bases agree with TRBD2. This CDR3 region has 16 residues. V lost 5 bases, J lost 3 bases, and 3 bases stayed unmatched. The germline CDR1 and CDR2 sequences are SGHTA and FQGNSA. The CDR3: CASSRTSGRYTGELFF. For the CDR3, the DNA is TGTGCCAGCAGCCGGACTAGCGGGAGATACACCGGGGAGCTGTTTTTT.

The CDR3 nucleotides are TGCGCCAGCAGTGAAGGGGGAACTGAAGCTTTCTTT. Protein: CASSEGGTEAFF. The V and J genes are TRBV10-2 and TRBJ1-1; D is perhaps TRBD1 (6 bases). There are 12 residues in the CDR3. CDR1 is WSHSY, CDR2 SAAADI, per germline. Trimming removed 3 bases from V and 5 bases from J, with 7 bases in between.

DNA of the CDR3: TGTGCCAGCAGCCCGGAGAGGTACGTGGCCCAGCATTTT. It specifies CASSPERYVAQHF. The chain carries TRBV6-2 or TRBV6-3 and TRBJ1-5; D is unresolved. Germline CDR1 reads MNHEY; CDR2 reads SVGEGT. Trimming removed 6 bases from V and 11 bases from J, with 17 bases in between. The CDR3 is made up of 13 amino acids.